This T cell receptor (beta chain) came from a study of shared clonotypes between healthy human individuals. A note on this clone: The same CDR3 arises from other DNA sequences in this sample as well.

Only in-frame clones appear in the TCRdb table, and some are missing; sequencing was by immunoSEQ multiplex PCR. The table has about 1.5 million clones, 95% to 99% seen once. Between the trimmed V and J ends, which lost 0 bases and 8 bases, there was a span of 7 bases. Per germline, CDR1 SGDLS and CDR2 YYNGEE. The CDR3 totals 12 residues. The material sequenced was naive CD4+ T cells sorted from blood. Regarding subset: CD45RA+ positively selected. The sequence was collected from a man aged 25-40 years in good health. V gene TRBV9 combines with J gene TRBJ2-3; D is undetermined. CDR3 residues: CASSVESGTQYF. CDR3 coding DNA: TGTGCCAGCAGCGTAGAGAGTGGTACGCAGTATTTT.